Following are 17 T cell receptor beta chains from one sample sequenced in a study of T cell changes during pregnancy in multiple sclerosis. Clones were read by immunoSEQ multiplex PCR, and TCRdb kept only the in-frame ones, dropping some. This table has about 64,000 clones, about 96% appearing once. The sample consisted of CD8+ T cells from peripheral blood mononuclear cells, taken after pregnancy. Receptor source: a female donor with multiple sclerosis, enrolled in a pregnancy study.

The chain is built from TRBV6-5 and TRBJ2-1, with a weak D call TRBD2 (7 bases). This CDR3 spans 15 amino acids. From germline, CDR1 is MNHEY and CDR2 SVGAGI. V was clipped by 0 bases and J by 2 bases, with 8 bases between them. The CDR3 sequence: CASSYSGGPYNEQFF. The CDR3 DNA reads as TGTGCCAGCAGTTACTCCGGGGGGCCCTACAATGAGCAGTTCTTC.

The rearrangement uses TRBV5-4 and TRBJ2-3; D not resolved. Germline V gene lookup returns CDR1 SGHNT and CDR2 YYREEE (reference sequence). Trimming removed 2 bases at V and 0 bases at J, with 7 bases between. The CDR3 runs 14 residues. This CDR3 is CASSFATSTDTQYF. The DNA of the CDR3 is TGTGCCAGCAGCTTCGCAACAAGCACAGATACGCAGTATTTT.

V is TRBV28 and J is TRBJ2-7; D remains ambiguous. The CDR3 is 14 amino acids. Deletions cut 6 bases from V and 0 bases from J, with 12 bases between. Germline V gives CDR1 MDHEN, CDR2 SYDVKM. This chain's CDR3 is CASRPTSSSYEQYF. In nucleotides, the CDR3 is TGTGCCAGCAGGCCGACATCGTCCTCCTACGAGCAGTACTTC.

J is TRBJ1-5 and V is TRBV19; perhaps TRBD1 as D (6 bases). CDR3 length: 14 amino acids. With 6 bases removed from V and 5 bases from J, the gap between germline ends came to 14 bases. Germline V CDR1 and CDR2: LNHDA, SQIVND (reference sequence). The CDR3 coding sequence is TGTGCCAGTAGGGGAACAGGGTTTGATCAGCCCCAGCATTTT. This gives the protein CASRGTGFDQPQHF.

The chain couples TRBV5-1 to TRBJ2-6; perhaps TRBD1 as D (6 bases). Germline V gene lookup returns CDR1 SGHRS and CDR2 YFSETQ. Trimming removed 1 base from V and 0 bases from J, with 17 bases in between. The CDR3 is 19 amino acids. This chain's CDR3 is CASSLYSPGEPSGANVLTF. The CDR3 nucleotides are TGCGCCAGCAGCTTGTATTCTCCAGGGGAACCCTCTGGGGCCAACGTCCTGACTTTC.

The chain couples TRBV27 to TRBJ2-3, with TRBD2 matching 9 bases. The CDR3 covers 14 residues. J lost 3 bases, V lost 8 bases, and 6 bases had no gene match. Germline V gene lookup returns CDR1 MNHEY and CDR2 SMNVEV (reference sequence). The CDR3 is CASRGLALTDTQYF. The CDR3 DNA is TGTGCCAGCCGGGGACTAGCTTTGACAGATACGCAGTATTTT.

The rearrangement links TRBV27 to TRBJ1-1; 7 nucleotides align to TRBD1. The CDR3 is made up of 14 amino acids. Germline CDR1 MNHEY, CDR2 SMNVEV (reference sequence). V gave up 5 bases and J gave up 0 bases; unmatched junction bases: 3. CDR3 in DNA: TGTGCCAGCAGTGTCAGGGGGATGAACACTGAAGCTTTCTTT. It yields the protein CASSVRGMNTEAFF.

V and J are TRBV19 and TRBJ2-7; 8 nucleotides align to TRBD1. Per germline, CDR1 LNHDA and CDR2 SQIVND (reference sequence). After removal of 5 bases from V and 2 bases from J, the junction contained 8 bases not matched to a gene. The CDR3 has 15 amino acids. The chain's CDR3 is CASSYGTGITYEQYF. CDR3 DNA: TGTGCCAGTAGTTATGGGACAGGAATTACCTACGAGCAGTACTTC.

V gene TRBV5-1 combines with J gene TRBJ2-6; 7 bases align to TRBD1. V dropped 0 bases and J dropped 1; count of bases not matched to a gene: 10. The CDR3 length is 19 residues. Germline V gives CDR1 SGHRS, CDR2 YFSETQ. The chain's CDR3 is CASSLERQGVLSGANVLTF. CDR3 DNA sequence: TGCGCCAGCAGCTTGGAGCGCCAGGGGGTGTTGTCTGGGGCCAACGTCCTGACTTTC. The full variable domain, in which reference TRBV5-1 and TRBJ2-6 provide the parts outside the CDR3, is KAGVTQTPRYLIKTRGQQVTLSCSPISGHRSVSWYQQTPGQGLQFLFEYFSETQRNKGNFPGRFSGRQFSNSRSEMNVSTLELGDSALYLCASSLERQGVLSGANVLTFGAGSRLTVL.

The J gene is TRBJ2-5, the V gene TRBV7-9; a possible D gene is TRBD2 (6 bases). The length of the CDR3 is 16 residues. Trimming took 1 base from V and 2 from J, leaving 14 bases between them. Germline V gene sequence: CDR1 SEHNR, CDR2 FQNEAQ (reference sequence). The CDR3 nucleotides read TGTGCCAGCAGCTTAGGGGAACGGGACTTACAAGAGACCCAGTACTTC. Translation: CASSLGERDLQETQYF.

CDR3 residues: CASSFGLSSTDTQYF. Here the CDR3 DNA reads TGTGCCAGCAGCTTTGGACTGTCAAGCACAGATACGCAGTATTTT. This chain links TRBV7-3 with TRBJ2-3; possibly TRBD2 for D (5 bases). The CDR3 covers 15 residues. Germline V gene data show CDR1 as SGHTA and CDR2 as FQGTGA. Trimming shortened V by 3 bases and J by 0 bases, and 10 bases separated the two germline ends.

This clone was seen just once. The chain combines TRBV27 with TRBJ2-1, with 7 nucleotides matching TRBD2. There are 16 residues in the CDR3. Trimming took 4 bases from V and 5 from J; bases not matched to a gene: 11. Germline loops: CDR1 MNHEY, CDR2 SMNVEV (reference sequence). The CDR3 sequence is CASSWGSGRYDNEQFF. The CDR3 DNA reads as TGTGCCAGCAGTTGGGGTAGCGGGCGATACGACAATGAGCAGTTCTTC.

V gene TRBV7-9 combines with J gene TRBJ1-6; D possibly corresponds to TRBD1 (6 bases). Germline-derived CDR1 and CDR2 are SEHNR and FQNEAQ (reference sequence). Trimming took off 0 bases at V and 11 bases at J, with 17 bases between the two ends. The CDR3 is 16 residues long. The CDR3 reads CASSLASPGGLAPLHF. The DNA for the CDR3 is TGTGCCAGCAGCTTAGCATCTCCGGGGGGCCTAGCACCCCTCCACTTT.

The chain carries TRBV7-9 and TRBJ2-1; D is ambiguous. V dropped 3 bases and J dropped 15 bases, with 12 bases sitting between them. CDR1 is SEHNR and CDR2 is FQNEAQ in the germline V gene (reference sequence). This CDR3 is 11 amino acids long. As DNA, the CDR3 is TGTGCCAGCAGCTTTGGGCAGGATGCGTTCTTC. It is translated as CASSFGQDAFF.

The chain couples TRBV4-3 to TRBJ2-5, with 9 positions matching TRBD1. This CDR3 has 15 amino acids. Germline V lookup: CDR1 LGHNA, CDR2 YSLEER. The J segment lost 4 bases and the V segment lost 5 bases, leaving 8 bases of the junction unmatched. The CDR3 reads CASSARDRVIETQYF. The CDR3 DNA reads TGCGCCAGCAGCGCCCGGGACAGGGTCATAGAGACCCAGTACTTC.

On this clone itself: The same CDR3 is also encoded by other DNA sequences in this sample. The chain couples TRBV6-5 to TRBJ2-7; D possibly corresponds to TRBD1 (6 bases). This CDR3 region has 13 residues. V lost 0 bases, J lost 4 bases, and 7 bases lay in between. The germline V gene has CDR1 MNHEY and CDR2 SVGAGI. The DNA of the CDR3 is TGTGCCAGCAGTTACTCCACAGGGTACGAGCAGTACTTC. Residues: CASSYSTGYEQYF.

CDR3 loop: CASSLASGFHTMEQFF. The CDR3, as DNA: TGCGCCAGCAGCTTGGCGTCCGGGTTTCATACAATGGAGCAGTTCTTC. J is TRBJ2-1 and V is TRBV5-1, with no clear D. This CDR3 has 16 residues. Germline V gene data show CDR1 as SGHRS and CDR2 as YFSETQ. V lost 0 bases to trimming and J lost 10 bases, with 20 bases between them.